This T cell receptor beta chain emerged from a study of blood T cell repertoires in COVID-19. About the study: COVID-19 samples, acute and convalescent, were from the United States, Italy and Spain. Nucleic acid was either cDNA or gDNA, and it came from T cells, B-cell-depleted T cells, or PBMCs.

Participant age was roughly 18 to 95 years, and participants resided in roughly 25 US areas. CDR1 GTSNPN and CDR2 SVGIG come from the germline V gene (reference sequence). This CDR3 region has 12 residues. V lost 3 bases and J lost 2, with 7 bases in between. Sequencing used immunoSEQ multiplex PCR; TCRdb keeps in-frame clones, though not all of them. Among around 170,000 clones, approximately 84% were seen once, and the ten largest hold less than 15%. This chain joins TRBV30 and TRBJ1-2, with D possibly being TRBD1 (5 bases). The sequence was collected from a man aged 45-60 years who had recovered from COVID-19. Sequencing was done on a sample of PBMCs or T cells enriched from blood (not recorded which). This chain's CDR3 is CAWRGPNYGYTF. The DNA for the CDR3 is TGTGCCTGGAGGGGGCCCAACTATGGCTACACCTTC.